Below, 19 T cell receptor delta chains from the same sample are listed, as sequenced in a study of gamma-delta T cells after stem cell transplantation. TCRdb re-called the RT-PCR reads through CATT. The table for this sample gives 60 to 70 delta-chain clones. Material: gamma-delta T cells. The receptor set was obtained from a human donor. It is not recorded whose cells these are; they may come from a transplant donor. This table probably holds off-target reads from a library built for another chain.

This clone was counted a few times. The CDR3 protein is CACDTVMATDKLIF. In DNA, the CDR3 is TGTGCCTGTGACACCGTTATGGCGACCGATAAACTCATCTTT. The V call is TRDV2, the J call TRDJ1; no clear D. Germline CDR1 GEAIGNYY, CDR2 EKD. The ends were cut back, 0 bases at V and 2 bases at J, with 9 bases in the middle. The CDR3 runs 14 residues.

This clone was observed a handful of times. The CDR3: CACDTVSYRSTGGYDDKLIF. The CDR3 DNA reads TGTGCCTGTGACACCGTCTCCTACCGTTCTACTGGGGGATATGACGATAAACTCATCTTT. The chain is built from TRDV2 and TRDJ1; 11 bases agree with TRDD3. The trim removed 0 bases at V and 4 bases at J, leaving 18 bases unmatched. The CDR3 totals 20 residues. Germline V gene sequence: CDR1 GEAIGNYY, CDR2 EKD.

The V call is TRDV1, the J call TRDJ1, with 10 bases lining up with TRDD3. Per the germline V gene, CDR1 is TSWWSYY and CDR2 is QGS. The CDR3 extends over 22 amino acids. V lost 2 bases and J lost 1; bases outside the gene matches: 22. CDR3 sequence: CALGESPISYYWGIRGTDKLIF. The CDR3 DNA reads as TGTGCTCTTGGGGAAAGCCCCATATCTTATTACTGGGGGATCAGGGGCACCGATAAACTCATCTTT.

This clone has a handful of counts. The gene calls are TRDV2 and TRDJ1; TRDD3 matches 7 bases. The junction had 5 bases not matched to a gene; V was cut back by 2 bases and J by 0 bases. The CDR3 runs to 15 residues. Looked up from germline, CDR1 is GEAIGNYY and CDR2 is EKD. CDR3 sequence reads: CACDILGVYTDKLIF. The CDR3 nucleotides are TGTGCCTGTGACATCCTGGGGGTTTACACCGATAAACTCATCTTT.

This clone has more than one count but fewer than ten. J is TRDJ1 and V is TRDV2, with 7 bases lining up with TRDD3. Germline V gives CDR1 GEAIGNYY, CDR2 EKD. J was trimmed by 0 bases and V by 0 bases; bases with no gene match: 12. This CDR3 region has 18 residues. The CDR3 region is CACDTVFRGISNTDKLIF. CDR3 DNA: TGTGCCTGTGACACCGTATTCCGGGGGATTAGCAACACCGATAAACTCATCTTT.

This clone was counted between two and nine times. The CDR3 protein is CACEPVLGEGYTDKLIF. The CDR3 coding sequence is TGTGCCTGTGAACCCGTACTGGGGGAGGGGTACACCGATAAACTCATCTTT. The chain recombines TRDV2 with TRDJ1; 9 bases map to TRDD3. J was trimmed by 0 bases and V by 4 bases; bases with no gene match: 11. This CDR3 region has 17 residues. CDR1 is GEAIGNYY, CDR2 EKD, per germline.

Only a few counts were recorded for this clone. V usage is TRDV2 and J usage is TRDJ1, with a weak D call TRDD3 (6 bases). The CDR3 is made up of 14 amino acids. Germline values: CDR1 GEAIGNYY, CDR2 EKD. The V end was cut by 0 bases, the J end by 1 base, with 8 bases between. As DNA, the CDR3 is TGTGCCTGTGACACCGTGGGGGGCACCGATAAACTCATCTTT. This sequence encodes CACDTVGGTDKLIF.

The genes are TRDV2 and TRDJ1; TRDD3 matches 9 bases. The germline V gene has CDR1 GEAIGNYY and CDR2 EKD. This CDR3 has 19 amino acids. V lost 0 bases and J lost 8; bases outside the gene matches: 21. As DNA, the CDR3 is TGTGCCTGTGACACCCTCGGGGCACTGGGGGACTCCCTCGCAGTAAAACTCATCTTT. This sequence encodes CACDTLGALGDSLAVKLIF.

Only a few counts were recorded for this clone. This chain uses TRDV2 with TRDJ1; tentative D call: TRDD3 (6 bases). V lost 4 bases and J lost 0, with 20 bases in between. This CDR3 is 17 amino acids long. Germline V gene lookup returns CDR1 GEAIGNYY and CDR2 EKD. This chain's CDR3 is CACDPITGTRYTDKLIF. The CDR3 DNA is TGTGCCTGTGATCCCATCACTGGGACAAGGTACACCGATAAACTCATCTTT.

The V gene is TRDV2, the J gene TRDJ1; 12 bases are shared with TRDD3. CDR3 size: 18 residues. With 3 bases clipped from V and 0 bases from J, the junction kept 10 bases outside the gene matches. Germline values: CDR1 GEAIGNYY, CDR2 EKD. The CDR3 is CACDPLGDTLPHTDKLIF. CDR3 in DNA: TGTGCCTGTGACCCACTGGGGGATACCCTCCCACACACCGATAAACTCATCTTT.

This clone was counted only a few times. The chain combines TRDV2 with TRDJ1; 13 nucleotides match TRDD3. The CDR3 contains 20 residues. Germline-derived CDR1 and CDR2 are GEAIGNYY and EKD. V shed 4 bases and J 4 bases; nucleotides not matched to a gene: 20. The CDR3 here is CACEKLGDTRKAHNDDKLIF. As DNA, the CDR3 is TGTGCCTGTGAAAAACTGGGGGATACGCGTAAGGCCCACAATGACGATAAACTCATCTTT.

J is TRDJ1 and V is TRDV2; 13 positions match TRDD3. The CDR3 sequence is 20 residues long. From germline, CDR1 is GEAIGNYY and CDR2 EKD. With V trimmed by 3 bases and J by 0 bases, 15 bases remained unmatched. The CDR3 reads CACDPTQYWGIRPNTDKLIF. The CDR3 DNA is TGTGCCTGTGACCCTACCCAATACTGGGGGATACGCCCGAACACCGATAAACTCATCTTT.

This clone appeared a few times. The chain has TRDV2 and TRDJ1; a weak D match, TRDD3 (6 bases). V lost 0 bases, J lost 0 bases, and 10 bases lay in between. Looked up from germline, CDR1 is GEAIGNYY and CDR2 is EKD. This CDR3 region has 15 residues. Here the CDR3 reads CACDTLGTYTDKLIF. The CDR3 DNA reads TGTGCCTGTGACACCCTGGGGACTTACACCGATAAACTCATCTTT.

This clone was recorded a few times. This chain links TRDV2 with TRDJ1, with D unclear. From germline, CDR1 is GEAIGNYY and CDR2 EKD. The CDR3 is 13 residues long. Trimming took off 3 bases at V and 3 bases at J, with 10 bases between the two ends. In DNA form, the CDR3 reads TGTGCCTGTGACCCCTTGAGGGCCGATAAACTCATCTTT. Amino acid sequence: CACDPLRADKLIF.

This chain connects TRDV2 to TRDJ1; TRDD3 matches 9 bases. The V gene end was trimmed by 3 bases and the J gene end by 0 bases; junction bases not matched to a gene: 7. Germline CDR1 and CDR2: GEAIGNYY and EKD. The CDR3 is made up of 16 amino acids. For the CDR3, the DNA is TGTGCCTGTGACCCACTGGGGGACTCGTACACCGATAAACTCATCTTT. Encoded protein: CACDPLGDSYTDKLIF.

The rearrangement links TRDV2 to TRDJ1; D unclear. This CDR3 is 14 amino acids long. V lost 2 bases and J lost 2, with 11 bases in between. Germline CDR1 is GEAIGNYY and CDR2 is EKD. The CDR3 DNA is TGTGCCTGTGACAGGCTGGAATCTACCGATAAACTCATCTTT. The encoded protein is CACDRLESTDKLIF.

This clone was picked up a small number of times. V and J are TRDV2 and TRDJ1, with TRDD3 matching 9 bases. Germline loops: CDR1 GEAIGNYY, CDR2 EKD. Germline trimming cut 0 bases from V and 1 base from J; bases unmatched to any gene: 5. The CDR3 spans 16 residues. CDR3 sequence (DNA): TGTGCCTGTGACACCTTACTGGGGGAGCTCACCGATAAACTCATCTTT. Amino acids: CACDTLLGELTDKLIF.

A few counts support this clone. In DNA form, the CDR3 reads TGTGCCTGTGACAAGGTGGGGGCCTCTTTTTACACCGATAAACTCATCTTT. Translation gives CACDKVGASFYTDKLIF. The genes are TRDV2 and TRDJ1, with a possible D match to TRDD3 (6 bases). The V gene's germline CDR1 is GEAIGNYY and CDR2 EKD. The CDR3 loop spans 17 amino acids. Trimming removed 2 bases from V and 0 bases from J, with 18 bases in between.

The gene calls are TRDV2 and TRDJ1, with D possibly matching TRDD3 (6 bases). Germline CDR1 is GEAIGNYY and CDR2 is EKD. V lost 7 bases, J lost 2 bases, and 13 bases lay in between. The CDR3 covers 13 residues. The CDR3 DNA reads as TGTGCCTGCTTTCGGATACAGACCGATAAACTCATCTTT. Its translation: CACFRIQTDKLIF.